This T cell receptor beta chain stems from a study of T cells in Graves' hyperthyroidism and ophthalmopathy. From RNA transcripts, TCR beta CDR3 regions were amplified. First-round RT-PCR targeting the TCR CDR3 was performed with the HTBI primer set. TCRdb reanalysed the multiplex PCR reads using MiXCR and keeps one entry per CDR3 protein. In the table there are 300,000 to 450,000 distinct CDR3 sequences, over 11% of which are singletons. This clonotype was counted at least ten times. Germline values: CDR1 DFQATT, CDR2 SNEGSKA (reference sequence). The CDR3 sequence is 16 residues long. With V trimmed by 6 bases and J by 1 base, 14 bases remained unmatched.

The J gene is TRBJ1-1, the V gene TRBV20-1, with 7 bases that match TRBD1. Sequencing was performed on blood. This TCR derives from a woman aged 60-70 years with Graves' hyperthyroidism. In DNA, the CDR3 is TGCAGTGCCGCACCGACTTGGGCAGGGGGGAACACTGAAGCTTTCTTT. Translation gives CSAAPTWAGGNTEAFF.